This T cell receptor beta chain was profiled in a study of T cell responses to AZD1222 COVID-19 vaccine. Overall study context: Timing groups of about 4 and about 12 weeks for second doses were pooled.

CDR3 length: 15 residues. The germline CDR1 and CDR2 sequences are KGHSH and LQKENI. V was pared by 5 bases and J by 1 base, with 14 bases between. For this clone: Its antigen is not known.

Using immunoSEQ multiplex PCR, the repertoire was profiled, and TCRdb retains in-frame clones only, with some absent. The sample includes 110,000 or so clones, about 89% of them seen just once. Whole-study results and caveats: White British ancestry dominated among donors, who included more females, and clonal diversity was possibly underestimated. Once two AZD1222 doses were given, Spike-specific TCR breadth and depth went up. Only 6 or 7 individuals given AZD1222 were seropositive at baseline.

This TCR came from an adult in good health. The sample consisted of peripheral blood, taken on day 0 of AZD1222 vaccination. The chain combines TRBV18 with TRBJ1-1; D remains ambiguous. CDR3 protein: CASSSETTPNTEAFF. The CDR3 bases are TGTGCCAGCTCATCAGAGACAACCCCGAACACTGAAGCTTTCTTT.